This entry describes one T cell receptor (beta chain). Measured with immunoSEQ multiplex PCR; TCRdb has only the in-frame clones, and not every one. The table includes roughly 90,000 clones, just under 95% detected once. This sample is drawn from a study of technical replicates of blood from a handful of donors. CDR1 and CDR2 (germline): LNHDA, SQIVND (reference sequence). V lost 7 bases, J lost 2 bases, and 7 bases stayed unmatched. The CDR3 length is 14 residues. The chain links TRBV19 to TRBJ2-5; 7 bases fit TRBD1. The source of this sequence is a human donor in good health. Sequences were obtained from T cells isolated from PBMCs. The CDR3 DNA sequence: TGTGCCAGTAAGGTCGGGACAGCTCAAGAGACCCAGTACTTC. It codes for CASKVGTAQETQYF.